This TCR beta chain was captured in a study of monozygotic twins with inflammatory bowel disease. Germline-derived CDR1 and CDR2 are SGHDT and YYEEEE. This CDR3 region has 17 residues. The unique tags termed UMIs, each holding a 6-nucleotide sample barcode, were added by means of template switching. TCRdb reanalyzed the 5' RACE reads, giving one entry per CDR3 protein sequence and no DNA. The sample includes 150,000 or so distinct CDR3 sequences. On this clonotype itself: Its antigen is currently unknown.

Study-wide points: The analysis yielded no support for one strong signal or clonotype associated with IBD. Relative to healthy twins, IBD patients had fewer clonotypes in common with others, a gap that was especially apparent with disease activity. Diversity of TCRbeta measured by inverse Simpson was lower in IBD patients than in healthy co-twins.

The rearrangement links TRBV5-6 to TRBJ2-5; TCRdb's assignment of TRBD2 cannot be checked, as there is no DNA. The TCR was taken from a human donor with ulcerative colitis or Crohn's disease, or a healthy co-twin of an affected twin (not recorded which). Sequencing was carried out using blood. The CDR3 is CASSTGTSASYQETQYF.